These 16 T cell receptor beta chains were sequenced from one sample in a study of cytomegalovirus exposure and HLA in healthy donors. Primers for the PCR totalled 60 Vbeta and 13 Jbeta. TCRdb's table, derived via immunoSEQ multiplex PCR, lists solely in-frame clones and lacks some. The table lists about 170,000 clones, 85% of them singletons. Input material: PBMCs. All receptors derive from a boy aged 2 to 10 in good health and CMV-seronegative.

V gene TRBV6-6 combines with J gene TRBJ2-5, with 10 bases matching TRBD2. Per the germline V gene, CDR1 is MNHNY and CDR2 is SVGAGI (reference sequence). The CDR3 consists of 16 residues. V shed 6 bases and J 1 base; nucleotides not matched to a gene: 8. The CDR3 reads CASRTSGRGGQETQYF. In nucleotides, the CDR3 is TGTGCCAGCAGGACCAGCGGGAGGGGAGGCCAAGAGACCCAGTACTTC.

The CDR3 is CASRSGTGPYEQYF. In DNA, the CDR3 is TGTGCCAGCAGGTCCGGGACAGGTCCCTACGAGCAGTACTTC. The V and J genes are TRBV2 and TRBJ2-7, with 8 bases fitting TRBD1. The CDR3 totals 14 residues. CDR1 is SNHLY and CDR2 is FYNNEI in the germline V gene. After removal of 6 bases from V and 2 bases from J, the junction contained 6 bases not matched to a gene.

This chain links TRBV5-4 with TRBJ2-7; weak D call: TRBD1 (7 bases). The CDR3 loop spans 12 amino acids. From germline, CDR1 is SGHNT and CDR2 YYREEE (reference sequence). Trimming took 3 bases from V and 6 from J, leaving 10 bases between them. CDR3 in DNA: TGTGCCAGCAGCTCCCAGGGGGGCGAGCAGTACGTC. Translating gives CASSSQGGEQYV.

V usage is TRBV19 and J usage is TRBJ1-6; 9 nucleotides align to TRBD1. This CDR3 has 16 amino acids. The germline V gene encodes CDR1 LNHDA and CDR2 SQIVND (reference sequence). V trimming: 3 bases; J trimming: 10 bases; junction bases outside the gene matches: 10. CDR3 in DNA: TGTGCCAGTAGTATCATTTCGGGACAGGGAACCTCACCCCTCCACTTT. This translates into CASSIISGQGTSPLHF.

The chain is built from TRBV5-6 and TRBJ2-7, with D uncertain. The germline V and J ends were trimmed by 0 bases and 0 bases, with 16 bases remaining between them. Germline CDR1 SGHDT, CDR2 YYEEEE. This CDR3 has 17 amino acids. The CDR3 sequence is CASSLVVAEVRSYEQYF. CDR3 sequence (DNA): TGTGCCAGCAGCTTGGTGGTGGCGGAAGTACGCTCCTACGAGCAGTACTTC.

This clone was observed a single time. V gene TRBV28 combines with J gene TRBJ2-5; tentatively, D is TRBD2 (6 bases). The CDR3 spans 14 residues. V lost 1 base, J lost 4 bases, and 10 bases lay in between. The germline V gene has CDR1 MDHEN and CDR2 SYDVKM. The CDR3 loop reads CASSLFGGGETQYF. In DNA, the CDR3 is TGTGCCAGCAGTTTATTCGGGGGTGGAGAGACCCAGTACTTC.

The chain combines TRBV30 with TRBJ2-3; TRBD2 is a possible D gene (6 bases). V was pared by 0 bases and J by 3 bases, with 7 bases between. The CDR3 length is 13 residues. Looked up from germline, CDR1 is GTSNPN and CDR2 is SVGIG (reference sequence). DNA for the CDR3: TGTGCCTGGAGTGTACGGGGGACAGATACGCAGTATTTT. The encoded protein is CAWSVRGTDTQYF. The whole variable domain, remainder taken from reference TRBV30 and TRBJ2-3, is SQTIHQWPATLVQPVGSPLSLECTVEGTSNPNLYWYRQAAGRGLQLLFYSVGIGQISSEVPQNLSASRPQDRQFILSSKKLLLSDSGFYLCAWSVRGTDTQYFGPGTRLTVL.

The rearrangement links TRBV2 to TRBJ2-5; D is uncertain. CDR3 length: 12 residues. Germline assignment: CDR1 SNHLY and CDR2 FYNNEI. Trimming cost V 11 bases and J 5 bases, with 15 bases left between them. CDR3 sequence: CACRGLQETQYF. The CDR3 region has the DNA TGTGCCTGCCGCGGTCTCCAGGAGACCCAGTACTTC.

The chain uses TRBV5-1 and TRBJ1-2; TRBD1 aligns across 8 bases. The ends lost 4 bases at V and 5 bases at J; junction bases unmatched: 7. The CDR3 spans 14 residues. Germline lookup yields CDR1 SGHRS and CDR2 YFSETQ. The CDR3 nucleotides read TGCGCCAGCAGCGCCCGGACAGGGCAATATGGCTACACCTTC. Residues: CASSARTGQYGYTF.

This clone has only one observation. One end of the junction does not line up with germline, which may come from a read error. This sequence joins TRBV7-9 and TRBJ1-2; D is unresolved. Germline V CDR1 and CDR2: SEHNR, FQNEAQ (reference sequence). The CDR3 runs 13 residues. Here the CDR3 reads CSSSRNAGYGYTF. The CDR3 nucleotides are TGTTCCAGCAGCCGGAACGCGGGCTATGGCTACACCTTC.

V is TRBV5-1 and J is TRBJ2-7; possible D gene TRBD2, 7 bases. Germline CDR1 and CDR2: SGHRS and YFSETQ. The V end was cut by 4 bases, the J end by 2 bases, with 19 bases between. This CDR3 spans 16 amino acids. CDR3 sequence: CASSPRGGLRTYEQYF. The CDR3 DNA reads as TGCGCCAGCAGCCCGAGGGGGGGGTTAAGAACCTACGAGCAGTACTTC.

The chain uses TRBV11-2 and TRBJ2-5, with D maybe TRBD1 (5 bases). The CDR3 covers 15 residues. V lost 5 bases, J lost 1 base, and 14 bases lay in between. The germline V gene encodes CDR1 SGHAT and CDR2 FQNNGV. CDR3 coding DNA: TGTGCCAGCAGCCAAGGACATTATGCCCAAGAGACCCAGTACTTC. Translated, it gives CASSQGHYAQETQYF.

DNA for the CDR3: TGTGCCAGTAGACTATCCCCCCGGAGCGGGGGTAGCTCCTACAATGAGCAGTTCTTC. Translated, it gives CASRLSPRSGGSSYNEQFF. The chain links TRBV19 to TRBJ2-1; 8 bases line up with TRBD2. Losses at the gene ends were 6 bases for V and 0 bases for J; bases not matched to a gene: 16. The germline V gene encodes CDR1 LNHDA and CDR2 SQIVND (reference sequence). CDR3 size: 19 residues.

In DNA, the CDR3 is TGTGCCAGCAGCTTCCTTAGCGGACAGGGGGCGCAGAACACTGAAGCTTTCTTT. It translates to CASSFLSGQGAQNTEAFF. The chain joins TRBV9 to TRBJ1-1; 11 nucleotides match TRBD1. Germline V gene lookup returns CDR1 SGDLS and CDR2 YYNGEE. This CDR3 is built from 18 residues. The junction had 12 bases not matched to a gene; V was cut back by 4 bases and J by 1 base.

The rearrangement uses TRBV6-5 and TRBJ1-5, with TRBD1 matching 8 bases. This CDR3 has 13 residues. Germline V gene lookup returns CDR1 MNHEY and CDR2 SVGAGI. With 6 bases clipped from V and 6 bases from J, the junction kept 4 bases outside the gene matches. DNA for the CDR3: TGTGCCAGCAGCCCACAGGGGGGTCAGCCCCAGCATTTT. It yields the protein CASSPQGGQPQHF.

The J gene is TRBJ2-1, the V gene TRBV5-1; TRBD2 matches at 16 bases. In germline, CDR1 is SGHRS, CDR2 YFSETQ. V trimming: 2 bases; J trimming: 8 bases; junction bases outside the gene matches: 7. CDR3 length: 17 amino acids. The CDR3 sequence is CASSLSSGLAGGDEQFF. In DNA form, the CDR3 reads TGCGCCAGCAGCTTATCCTCGGGACTAGCGGGAGGGGATGAGCAGTTCTTC. Filled out from reference TRBV5-1 and TRBJ2-1, the complete variable domain reads KAGVTQTPRYLIKTRGQQVTLSCSPISGHRSVSWYQQTPGQGLQFLFEYFSETQRNKGNFPGRFSGRQFSNSRSEMNVSTLELGDSALYLCASSLSSGLAGGDEQFFGPGTRLTVL.